This is a list of T cell receptor beta chains from one sample in a study of blood T cell repertoires in COVID-19. The repertoire was sequenced with immunoSEQ multiplex PCR; TCRdb's copy has only in-frame clones and lacks some. The sample lists approximately 110,000 clones, approximately 80% occurring once. Input material: peripheral blood. All receptors come from a woman aged 65 to 85 with acute or convalescent COVID-19. The CDR3 runs from the conserved cysteine through the conserved F or W. D genes are given only for firm matches. Expanded clones are given a class, and other clones once, few, many or no size at all.

15	TRBJ1-4	few	TRBV4-2	.	CASSQDRGTNEKLFF	TGTGCCAGCAGCCAAGATAGAGGGACTAATGAAAAACTGTTTTTT
16	TRBJ2-1	.	TRBV6-2/TRBV6-3	.	CASSRRWRQEDNEQFF	TGTGCCAGCAGCCGTAGGTGGAGACAGGAGGACAATGAGCAGTTCTTC
13	TRBJ1-1	.	TRBV7-6	.	CASSLRENTEAFF	TGTGCCAGCAGCTTACGCGAGAACACTGAAGCTTTCTTT
13	TRBJ2-1	once	TRBV10-1	TRBD2	CASSAAGGNEQFF	TGCGCCAGCAGTGCGGCGGGGGGGAATGAGCAGTTCTTC
19	TRBJ1-5	few	TRBV7-2	TRBD1	CASRIVGQGEVYSNQPQHF	TGTGCCAGCAGGATAGTGGGGCAGGGGGAGGTCTATAGCAATCAGCCCCAGCATTTT
15	TRBJ1-5	.	TRBV19	.	CASSIRGTAFRPQHF	TGTGCCAGTAGTATTCGGGGGACGGCCTTTCGGCCCCAGCATTTT
16	TRBJ2-7	.	TRBV30	TRBD2	CAWISPGLAGISEQYF	TGTGCCTGGATATCTCCAGGACTAGCGGGAATAAGCGAGCAGTACTTC
12	TRBJ2-7	.	TRBV7-6	TRBD1	CASSLAGQGLTF	TGTGCCAGCAGCTTAGCGGGACAGGGTCTTACTTTC
15	TRBJ2-3	.	TRBV4-3	TRBD2	CASSRGLADFDTQYF	TGCGCCAGCAGCCGCGGACTAGCGGACTTTGATACGCAGTATTTT
16	TRBJ2-1	few	TRBV7-3	TRBD1	CASSPGTGGRLDEQFF	TGTGCCAGCAGCCCGGGGACAGGGGGCCGGTTGGATGAGCAGTTCTTC
14	TRBJ1-1	once	TRBV7-9	.	CAGQVGGERTEAFF	TGTGCCGGACAAGTGGGAGGGGAACGCACTGAAGCTTTCTTT
14	TRBJ2-5	.	TRBV6-6	.	CASSPGVAGQTQYF	TGTGCCAGCAGCCCCGGGGTAGCCGGACAGACCCAGTACTTC
16	TRBJ2-7	.	TRBV7-2	TRBD2	CASSLGPTTGGYEQYF	TGTGCCAGCAGCTTAGGGCCCACTACGGGGGGGTACGAGCAGTACTTC
15	TRBJ1-6	.	TRBV7-8	TRBD1	CASSRGTGGNSPLHF	TGTGCCAGCAGCCGAGGGACAGGGGGAAATTCACCCCTCCACTTT
14	TRBJ2-2	.	TRBV19	TRBD1	CASSRQGDGGELFF	TGTGCCAGTAGTCGACAGGGTGATGGCGGGGAGCTGTTTTTT
13	TRBJ1-2	.	TRBV10-3	.	CAISESREYGYTF	TGTGCCATCAGTGAGTCGAGGGAGTATGGCTACACCTTC
17	TRBJ1-2	.	TRBV7-9	.	CASSLDGLSRLNYGYTF	TGTGCCAGCAGCTTAGACGGGCTTTCGAGACTAAACTATGGCTACACCTTC
18	TRBJ2-5	.	TRBV7-6	TRBD2	CASSPGLAGGWGGETQYF	TGTGCCAGCAGCCCGGGACTAGCGGGGGGATGGGGTGGAGAGACCCAGTACTTC
13	TRBJ2-7	few	TRBV19	.	CASSLGATGEQYF	TGTGCCAGTAGTTTGGGGGCGACGGGTGAGCAGTACTTC
15	TRBJ1-5	.	TRBV7-2	TRBD1	CASSIRQGGSQPQHF	TGTGCCAGCAGCATAAGACAGGGCGGCAGCCAGCCCCAGCATTTT
15	TRBJ2-7	.	TRBV5-5	TRBD2	CASSLVAGGSYEQYF	TGTGCCAGCAGCTTGGTCGCGGGGGGCTCCTACGAGCAGTACTTC
13	TRBJ1-1	.	TRBV13	TRBD1	CASSPPGQARAFF	TGTGCCAGCAGCCCCCCGGGACAGGCGCGAGCTTTCTTT
13	TRBJ2-3	once	TRBV30	.	CAWSGDSADTQYF	TGTGCCTGGAGCGGGGATAGTGCAGATACGCAGTATTTT
14	TRBJ2-7	.	TRBV29-1	TRBD2	CSPYLSSGPYEQYF	TGCAGCCCTTACCTGTCTAGCGGACCCTACGAGCAGTACTTC
12	TRBJ1-2	.	TRBV30	.	CAWTDSSYGYTF	TGTGCCTGGACCGACAGTTCCTATGGCTACACCTTC
16	TRBJ2-1	few	TRBV4-3	TRBD2	CASSQEWLAGDNEQFF	TGCGCCAGCAGCCAAGAATGGTTAGCGGGAGACAATGAGCAGTTCTTC
15	TRBJ2-7	.	TRBV9	TRBD1	CASSPQDRPLYEQYF	TGTGCCAGCAGCCCGCAGGACAGGCCCCTCTACGAGCAGTACTTC
16	TRBJ2-2	.	TRBV5-6	TRBD1	CASSLVGQVGSGELFF	TGTGCCAGCAGCTTGGTGGGACAGGTGGGATCCGGGGAGCTGTTTTTT
15	TRBJ2-1	few	TRBV4-2	.	CASSQDTRNYNEQFF	TGTGCCAGCAGCCAAGACACTAGGAACTACAATGAGCAGTTCTTC
13	TRBJ1-2	.	TRBV29-1	TRBD1	CSVEGTVGLGYTF	TGCAGCGTTGAGGGGACAGTTGGTCTTGGCTACACCTTC
13	TRBJ2-5	.	TRBV4-3	.	CASSQWEAETQYF	TGCGCCAGCAGCCAGTGGGAGGCGGAGACCCAGTACTTC
13	TRBJ1-2	.	TRBV28	.	CASSSQPGDGYTF	TGTGCCAGCAGCTCCCAGCCGGGTGATGGCTACACCTTC
15	TRBJ2-1	.	TRBV11-2	TRBD1	CASVLTGAPYNEQFF	TGTGCCAGCGTCCTGACAGGGGCCCCCTACAATGAGCAGTTCTTC
11	TRBJ2-3	.	TRBV20-1	.	CSAYSRDTQYF	TGCAGTGCTTACAGTAGGGATACGCAGTATTTT
13	TRBJ1-1	.	TRBV28	.	CASSPSVGTEAFF	TGTGCCAGCAGCCCATCGGTTGGCACTGAAGCTTTCTTT
15	TRBJ1-5	few	TRBV4-1	.	CASSQARDPGQPQHF	TGCGCCAGCAGCCAGGCTCGAGATCCGGGACAGCCCCAGCATTTT
13	TRBJ2-7	.	TRBV5-1	.	CASRTGRSYEQYF	TGCGCCAGCCGGACGGGGAGGTCCTACGAGCAGTACTTC